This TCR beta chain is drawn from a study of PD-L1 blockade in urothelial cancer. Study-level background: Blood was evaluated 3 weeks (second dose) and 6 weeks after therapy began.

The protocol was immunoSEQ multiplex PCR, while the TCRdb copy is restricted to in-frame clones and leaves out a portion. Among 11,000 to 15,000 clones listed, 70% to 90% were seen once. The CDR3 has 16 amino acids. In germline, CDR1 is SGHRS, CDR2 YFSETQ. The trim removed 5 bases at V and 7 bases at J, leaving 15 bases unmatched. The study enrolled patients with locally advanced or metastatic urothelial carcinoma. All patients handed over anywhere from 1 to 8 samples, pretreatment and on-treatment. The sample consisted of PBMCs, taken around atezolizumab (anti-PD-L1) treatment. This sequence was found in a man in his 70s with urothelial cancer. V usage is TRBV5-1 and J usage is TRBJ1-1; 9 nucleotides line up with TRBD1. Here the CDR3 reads CASSLYPGQGQFEAFF. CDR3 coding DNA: TGCGCCAGCAGTTTGTATCCGGGACAGGGACAGTTTGAAGCTTTCTTT.